A single sample gave rise to the 7 T cell receptor beta chains below, sequenced in a study of T-cell reconstitution after alpha-beta-depleted transplantation in children. Preparation of the TCRbeta library involved a method that used unique molecular identifiers. TCRdb redid the calling of the PCR reads with MiXCR, one entry per CDR3 protein. Here the sample spans 500,000 or so distinct CDR3 sequences, 9.5% to 12% being singletons. The sequencing here drew on PBMCs, mostly from graft donor cells, taken 180 days after TCRalphabeta/CD19-depleted stem cell transplant. Source of these receptors: a female patient under 10 years old who had a stem cell transplant for aplastic anemia, so the T cells may come from the graft donor.

This clonotype was detected only a few times. The chain employs TRBV9 and TRBJ2-7; TRBD2 aligns across 14 bases. Germline CDR1 SGDLS, CDR2 YYNGEE. J gave up 6 bases and V 4 bases, and 12 bases lay outside the gene matches. CDR3 size: 17 residues. The CDR3 region is CASSPTGTSGRKFEQYF. In nucleotides, the CDR3 is TGTGCCAGCAGCCCGACCGGGACTAGCGGGAGAAAATTCGAGCAGTACTTC.

This clonotype came up a few times. This sequence joins TRBV28 and TRBJ2-1; 10 nucleotides agree with TRBD2. Germline V gene sequence: CDR1 MDHEN, CDR2 SYDVKM. Trimming cost V 4 bases and J 4 bases; bases outside gene matches: 10. The CDR3 is 17 residues long. In DNA form, the CDR3 reads TGTGCCAGCAGTTCCGCCCCACTAGCGGGACTTTACAATGAGCAGTTCTTC. This gives the protein CASSSAPLAGLYNEQFF.

The table lists this clonotype with a few counts. The chain combines TRBV6-1 with TRBJ2-1; weak D call: TRBD2 (5 bases). Deletions cut 6 bases from V and 6 bases from J, with 18 bases between. CDR3 size: 15 residues. Germline CDR1 is MNHNS and CDR2 is SASEGT. CDR3 amino acids: CASSESRELSNEQFF. CDR3 nucleotide sequence: TGTGCCAGCAGCGAATCCCGGGAACTTAGCAATGAGCAGTTCTTC.

This chain connects TRBV7-9 to TRBJ2-5; 9 nucleotides align to TRBD1. CDR1 and CDR2 (germline): SEHNR, FQNEAQ (reference sequence). This CDR3 region has 15 residues. V lost 5 bases and J lost 5; bases outside the gene matches: 9. CDR3 sequence (DNA): TGTGCCAGCAGCCACCGGGACAGGGAGAGGGAGACCCAGTACTTC. It is translated as CASSHRDRERETQYF.

V is TRBV10-2 and J is TRBJ2-7; the D gene is possibly TRBD1 (5 bases). Trimming shortened V by 2 bases and J by 7 bases, and 6 bases separated the two germline ends. The germline CDR1 and CDR2 sequences are WSHSY and SAAADI. CDR3 size: 11 residues. The DNA of the CDR3 is TGCGCCAGCAGTGAGGCAGGGGAGCAGTACGTC. The encoded protein is CASSEAGEQYV.

CDR3 bases: TGCGCCAGCAGCTTCAATGGACAGGGGCCGGAGGGCTACACCTTC. This translates into CASSFNGQGPEGYTF. The V gene is TRBV5-1, the J gene TRBJ1-2; TRBD1 aligns across 9 bases. The V gene's germline CDR1 is SGHRS and CDR2 YFSETQ. J was trimmed by 8 bases and V by 2 bases; bases with no gene match: 10. The CDR3 sequence is 15 residues long. The full variable domain, its missing parts supplied by reference TRBV5-1 and TRBJ1-2, is KAGVTQTPRYLIKTRGQQVTLSCSPISGHRSVSWYQQTPGQGLQFLFEYFSETQRNKGNFPGRFSGRQFSNSRSEMNVSTLELGDSALYLCASSFNGQGPEGYTFGSGTRLTVV.

The chain recombines TRBV4-3 with TRBJ2-7, with 7 bases that match TRBD1. CDR3 length equals 17 residues. Trimming took 0 bases from V and 3 from J; bases not matched to a gene: 11. Germline V gene sequence: CDR1 LGHNA, CDR2 YSLEER. CDR3 sequence: CASSQEGPRTGIYEQYF. The CDR3 coding sequence is TGCGCCAGCAGCCAAGAGGGCCCTCGGACAGGAATCTACGAGCAGTACTTC.